The rows below give T cell receptor beta chains drawn from one sample of a study of shared clonotypes between healthy human individuals. The repertoire was sequenced with immunoSEQ multiplex PCR; TCRdb's copy has only in-frame clones and lacks some. The sample yields about 770,000 clones, roughly 72% seen once. Sequenced: memory CD4+ T cells sorted from blood. The receptors originated from a woman aged 25 to 39 in good health. CDR3s include the opening cysteine and the closing phenylalanine or tryptophan.

j_gene	v_gene	len	CDR3aa
TRBJ2-7	TRBV15	15	CATSEGSLGSYEQYF
TRBJ2-3	TRBV9	16	CASSERSVIGRGGQYF
TRBJ1-3	TRBV7-8	15	CASSPRGDSGNTIYF
TRBJ2-7	TRBV6-1	14	CASTVDRGIGEQYF
TRBJ2-5	TRBV27	14	CASSLNRLKETQYF
TRBJ1-5	TRBV28	12	CASGDGPRAQHF
TRBJ2-7	TRBV19	14	CASSSRTGGYEQYF
TRBJ2-7	TRBV5-1	14	CASSLTMSGYEQYF
TRBJ2-7	TRBV19	15	CASSQGGQGSYEQYF
TRBJ2-2	TRBV30	13	CAWDSRNTGELFF
TRBJ2-7	TRBV28	14	CASETSGKAYEQYF
TRBJ2-5	TRBV11-3	13	CASSLGLAETQYF
TRBJ1-1	TRBV18	14	CASSPRSQITEAFF
TRBJ2-3	TRBV10-2	12	CASMGTSDTQYF
TRBJ1-1	TRBV7-9	12	CASSPGSTEAFF
TRBJ1-5	TRBV14	19	CASSQVQDRGIESNQPQHF
TRBJ2-1	TRBV23-1	17	CASSQSFGTPPRNEQFF
TRBJ2-7	TRBV5-1	12	CASGPGQGEQYF
TRBJ2-7	TRBV25-1	13	CASSVGQGFEQYF
TRBJ2-2	TRBV12-5	22	CASGLVRKGLFGKHQDTGELFF
TRBJ2-7	TRBV7-2	14	CASSPQRVAYEQYF
TRBJ1-3	TRBV6-6	16	CASSPPDTYSGNTIYF
TRBJ1-5	TRBV6-1	14	CASSEGQLNQPQHF
TRBJ2-7	TRBV6-5	13	CASSYSRVFEQYF
TRBJ1-2	TRBV5-4	13	CASSTSDGYGYTF
TRBJ1-3	TRBV14	13	CASSHPSGNTIYF
TRBJ2-2	TRBV7-8	15	CASSLIGDGTGELFF
TRBJ2-2	TRBV7-2	15	CASSWGSGYTGELFF
TRBJ1-2	TRBV28	18	CASSLGPTDRGRLYGYTF
TRBJ2-1	TRBV28	18	CASSPWAGSRIVNNEQFF
TRBJ2-1	TRBV2	16	CASSETGRAFRYEQFF
TRBJ2-1	TRBV6-6	14	CASIGDRDYNEQFF